Below, 14 T cell receptor beta chains from the same sample are listed, as sequenced in a study of vaccination and CD4 T cells after COVID-19. Noted treatment: roughly nine-day PBMC culture with coronavirus spike peptide pools or control peptides (ViraFEST assay). According to the study, CD4+ T cells from the unexposed donor were gathered ahead of the COVID-19 pandemic (2011-2018). Once obtained from cultured CD4+ T cells, the DNA was sequenced using the Oncomine TCR Beta short-read assay. In TCRdb, the PCR reads were re-called with MiXCR into one record per CDR3 protein. The data contain about 5,600 distinct CDR3 sequences, around two fifths of them seen just once; the ten biggest clones take up roughly a third. Antigens for these TCRs are unknown. The sequencing input was CD4+ T cells from blood, cultured in vitro. These receptors came from a human donor in good health.

This clonotype was recorded a few times. This chain links TRBV20-1 with TRBJ1-2; a weak D match, TRBD1 (5 bases). Per germline, CDR1 DFQATT and CDR2 SNEGSKA (reference sequence). The V gene lost 3 bases and the J gene lost 3 bases, with 11 bases spanning the gap. The CDR3 is made up of 13 amino acids. The CDR3: CSASLLGDYGYTF. The CDR3 DNA reads TGCAGTGCTAGTTTGCTGGGGGACTATGGCTACACCTTC.

The rearrangement uses TRBV2 and TRBJ1-1; D remains ambiguous. V lost 10 bases to trimming and J lost 1 base, with 10 bases between them. Germline-derived CDR1 and CDR2 are SNHLY and FYNNEI. The CDR3 has 12 residues. For the CDR3, the DNA is TGTGCCATCGTCTCATGGAACACTGAAGCTTTCTTT. It is translated as CAIVSWNTEAFF. The variable domain in full, with the rest retrieved from reference TRBV2 and TRBJ1-1, is EPEVTQTPSHQVTQMGQEVILRCVPISNHLYFYWYRQILGQKVEFLVSFYNNEISEKSEIFDDQFSVERPDGSNFTLKIRSTKLEDSAMYFCAIVSWNTEAFFGQGTRLTVV.

The V and J genes are TRBV21-1 and TRBJ2-1; TRBD1 is taken as the D call from the table, unchecked against the DNA. TRBV21-1 is assigned pseudogene status. The CDR3 has 15 residues. This CDR3 is CASSKALVGDNEQFF. The DNA of the CDR3 is TGTGCCAGCAGCAAAGCGCTTGTAGGGGACAATGAGCAGTTCTTC.

The chain employs TRBV30 and TRBJ2-3, with 8 bases identical to TRBD1. V trimming: 5 bases; J trimming: 8 bases; junction bases outside the gene matches: 12. Germline-derived CDR1 and CDR2 are GTSNPN and SVGIG (reference sequence). The CDR3 has 14 residues. The CDR3 nucleotides are TGTGCCTGGTTCGATGGACAGGGAGGCGGTACGCAGTATTTT. It codes for CAWFDGQGGGTQYF.

The chain employs TRBV29-1 and TRBJ1-2, with 8 bases identical to TRBD1. This CDR3 comprises 12 residues. Germline V gene lookup returns CDR1 SQVTM and CDR2 ANQGSEA. The V segment lost 3 bases and the J segment 3 bases; nucleotides outside the gene matches: 0. The CDR3 DNA follows: TGCAGCGTTGAGGACAGGGACTATGGCTACACCTTC. It specifies CSVEDRDYGYTF. Full variable domain (remainder filled in from reference TRBV29-1 and TRBJ1-2): SAVISQKPSRDICQRGTSLTIQCQVDSQVTMMFWYRQQPGQSLTLIATANQGSEATYESGFVIDKFPISRPNLTFSTLTVSNMSPEDSSIYLCSVEDRDYGYTFGSGTRLTVV.

This clonotype was seen only a few times. V and J are TRBV7-2 and TRBJ1-2, with TRBD1 matching 8 bases. CDR3 size: 14 residues. V dropped 5 bases and J dropped 3; count of bases not matched to a gene: 5. Germline-derived CDR1 and CDR2 are SGHTA and FQGNSA. The CDR3 DNA follows: TGTGCCAGCAGCCTCGGACAGGGCGACTATGGCTACACCTTC. Translated: CASSLGQGDYGYTF.

The gene calls are TRBV5-1 and TRBJ1-2; tentatively, D is TRBD1 (5 bases). The CDR3 contains 14 residues. Trimming left V 0 bases short and J 4 bases short, with 10 bases between. Germline V gives CDR1 SGHRS, CDR2 YFSETQ. The CDR3 protein is CASSLGDGRYGYTF. CDR3 sequence (DNA): TGCGCCAGCAGCTTGGGGGACGGACGCTATGGCTACACCTTC. Looking up the rest from reference TRBV5-1 and TRBJ1-2 gives the full variable domain: KAGVTQTPRYLIKTRGQQVTLSCSPISGHRSVSWYQQTPGQGLQFLFEYFSETQRNKGNFPGRFSGRQFSNSRSEMNVSTLELGDSALYLCASSLGDGRYGYTFGSGTRLTVV.

The chain joins TRBV19 to TRBJ1-2, with D unclear. CDR1 and CDR2 (germline): LNHDA, SQIVND (reference sequence). The CDR3 totals 15 residues. Trimming stripped 4 bases from V and 1 base from J, with 13 bases between. The CDR3 spells CASSKTYHYNYGYTF. In nucleotides, the CDR3 is TGTGCCAGTAGTAAGACATACCATTATAACTATGGCTACACCTTC. Looking up the rest from reference TRBV19 and TRBJ1-2 gives the full variable domain: DGGITQSPKYLFRKEGQNVTLSCEQNLNHDAMYWYRQDPGQGLRLIYYSQIVNDFQKGDIAEGYSVSREKKESFPLTVTSAQKNPTAFYLCASSKTYHYNYGYTFGSGTRLTVV.

The chain recombines TRBV6-5 with TRBJ1-6; no reliable D call. Germline V lookup: CDR1 MNHEY, CDR2 SVGAGI. The CDR3 is 15 amino acids. V dropped 4 bases and J dropped 9 bases, with 16 bases sitting between them. CDR3 DNA sequence: TGTGCCAGCAGTTCCGACCCACACGGCGGTTCACCCCTCCACTTT. Protein: CASSSDPHGGSPLHF.

The rearrangement joins TRBV27 to TRBJ1-5; 7 positions agree with TRBD1. Per the germline V gene, CDR1 is MNHEY and CDR2 is SMNVEV (reference sequence). CDR3 length: 17 amino acids. Trimming cost V 6 bases and J 1 base; bases outside gene matches: 12. CDR3 bases: TGTGCCAGCAGCCACAGGGGTGGAGGCTTAAGCAATCAGCCCCAGCATTTT. Its translation is CASSHRGGGLSNQPQHF.

A few counts support this clonotype. This chain connects TRBV19 to TRBJ1-6, with D possibly matching TRBD1 (5 bases). Germline V lookup: CDR1 LNHDA, CDR2 SQIVND (reference sequence). The CDR3 is 17 residues long. Trimming shortened V by 6 bases and J by 5 bases, and 20 bases separated the two germline ends. The CDR3 DNA is TGTGCCAGTAGCAAGATGTCGGGGGATCCCGATAATTCACCCCTCCACTTT. Protein: CASSKMSGDPDNSPLHF.

The rearrangement joins TRBV6-5 to TRBJ2-3; D is perhaps TRBD2 (5 bases). V lost 0 bases and J 0 bases, leaving 13 bases between the germline ends. This CDR3 is built from 17 residues. Germline CDR1 and CDR2: MNHEY and SVGAGI. The CDR3 here is CASSYSIPAVSTDTQYF. The CDR3 region has the DNA TGTGCCAGCAGTTACTCGATCCCAGCGGTTAGCACAGATACGCAGTATTTT.

This clonotype has a handful of counts. The chain links TRBV6-4 to TRBJ1-2; D possibly corresponds to TRBD1 (6 bases). CDR1 and CDR2 from the germline V gene are MRHNA and SNTAGT. The CDR3 extends over 14 amino acids. The V end lost 5 bases, the J end lost 6 bases, and 16 bases lay between the germline ends. CDR3 protein: CASSPTGTGDGYTF. The CDR3 nucleotides are TGTGCCAGCAGTCCCACAGGGACTGGGGATGGCTACACCTTC.

The chain recombines TRBV6-4 with TRBJ2-6; D ambiguous. The CDR3 has 15 residues. Trimming removed 2 bases at V and 0 bases at J, with 5 bases between. CDR1 and CDR2 (germline): MRHNA, SNTAGT. The CDR3 DNA reads TGTGCCAGCAGTGACAAAAACTCTGGGGCCAACGTCCTGACTTTC. It translates to CASSDKNSGANVLTF.